This paragraph covers one T cell receptor beta chain sequence. Its recognized antigen is unknown. Nothing much larger sits one base from this clone, and base qualities are not available. Participants in the prospective study were aged about 18 to 95 years, lived in under 30 United States geographic areas, and enrolled through a virtual design. To assign participants to cohorts, the prospective study relied on clinical history that participants themselves reported in a screening survey and a study questionnaire. ImmuneRACE Cohort 3 recovered participants were defined by two consecutive negative NP/OP PCR tests, healthcare professional clearance, or symptom resolution. In the prospective study, whole blood, serum and a nasopharyngeal or oropharyngeal swab were collected from each participant by mobile phlebotomists. Prospective study participants could optionally give additional blood draws and questionnaires over a roughly two-month period. Before DNA extraction, blood samples from the prospective study were shipped at room temperature or frozen.

Trimming costs V 0 bases and J 5 bases, and their ends lie 14 bases apart. The CDR3 runs 16 residues from the cysteine to the phenylalanine. Left in the record is the CDR3 DNA by itself, 48 bases read in frame from the first base. The germline V gene provides CDR1 MDHEN and CDR2 SYDVKM. The data originate from a study of blood T cell repertoires in COVID-19 (dated by TCRdb to the early 2020s). Notes on the research overall: Samples covering the acute and convalescent phases of COVID-19 were provided by collaborators in the United States, Italy and Spain. The prospective study material was composed of cDNA or gDNA derived from T cells, B-cell-depleted T cells, or PBMCs. Subjects who had been exposed to COVID-19, were actively infected with it, or had recovered from it provided the deeply sampled blood TCRbeta repertoires that made up the dataset. The repertoires were released in a freely available public database meant as a resource for research on the immune response to SARS-CoV-2. The samples were drawn from two sources: the first 160 participants of the ongoing ImmuneRACE study, and approximately 1,300 subjects contributed by 6 global collaborators. Nearly every sample came with metadata listing a de-identified subject ID, COVID-19 status, age in years and sex. Where available, HLA class I and class II types were obtained from metadata supplied by the sample provider rather than from assay-based typing.

What the authors observed across the whole study: Clinical and demographic metadata were provided uncurated, with the amount varying by source and participant.

TCRbeta CDR3 regions were amplified from genomic DNA using the immunoSEQ Assay, a bias-controlled multiplex PCR. Per the source publication's procedure: The number of nucleated cells in each sample was estimated from the amplification of reference gene primers within the assay. To quantify the absolute abundance of each unique TCRbeta CDR3 rearrangement, sequence reads were collapsed and filtered. For each sample, productive Simpson clonality was calculated as the square root of Simpson's diversity index across productive rearrangements. In TCRdb, the immuneACCESS table is reduced to in-frame sequences with V and J assigned. These tables do not hold every clone; where another copy was compared, an unresolved V gene accounts for under half, and the others remain unexplained. The D gene and trimming were derived from the DNA, and the V and J assignments and clone size from that table. Counted in this sample were over 200,000 clones; 70% to 90% of them appeared once. 0.95% to 1.5% of the sample comes from the top ten.

The sequencing sample was made of PBMCs or T cells enriched from blood (not recorded which). This TCR was recovered from a young man who had recovered from COVID-19. The chain is made from TRBV28 and TRBJ2-1, with a weak D call of TRBD1 (6 bases match). The CDR3 region reads CASSLWDKGDDNEQFF. The sequence in DNA is TGTGCCAGCAGTTTATGGGACAAGGGGGACGACAATGAGCAGTTCTTC.